Below, 32 T cell receptor beta chains from the same sample are listed, as sequenced in a study of T cells in women clearing cervical HPV infection. Sequencing used immunoSEQ multiplex PCR; TCRdb keeps in-frame clones, though not all of them. Its clone listing holds approximately 41,000 clones. The sequenced sample was blood buffy coat. All receptors derive from a woman between 18 and 70 years old with a cervical HPV16 infection that either progressed to CIN3+ or cleared (not recorded which).

Comments on this clone: Read data end 3 residues before the CDR3 end; the end is taken from the germline J gene. V usage is TRBV7-9 and J usage is TRBJ1-4; no definite D call. Trimming stripped 3 bases from V and 4 bases from J, with 6 bases between. The CDR3 loop spans 13 amino acids. Germline assignment: CDR1 SEHNR and CDR2 FQNEAQ (reference sequence). CDR3 in amino acids: CASSFSLNEKLFF. The part of the CDR3 DNA that was read is TGTGCCAGCAGCTTTAGCCTTAATGAAAAA.

Note on this clone: The read finishes 3 residues shy of the CDR3 end, and the germline J gene is used to complete it. This chain links TRBV11-2 with TRBJ2-5, with TRBD1 as a possible D gene (6 bases). V lost 4 bases and J 4 bases, leaving 10 bases between the germline ends. CDR1 and CDR2 (germline): SGHAT, FQNNGV. This CDR3 is 13 amino acids long. This CDR3 is CASSSGQIETQYF. The DNA read from the CDR3 is TGTGCCAGCAGCTCCGGACAGATAGAGACC.

In the case of this clone: The CDR3 extends 3 residues past the end of the read, so its final part is completed from the germline J gene. The chain is built from TRBV20-1 and TRBJ2-2; D remains unclear. The CDR3 is made up of 13 amino acids. The germline V and J ends were trimmed by 1 base and 2 bases, with 5 bases remaining between them. The V gene's germline CDR1 is DFQATT and CDR2 SNEGSKA (reference sequence). The sequenced part of the CDR3 DNA is TGCAGTGCTAGAGGTAGAAACACCGGGGAG. Its protein is CSARGRNTGE. The entire CDR3 sequence reads CSARGRNTGELFF.

With respect to this clone: Sequencing ends 3 residues short of the CDR3 end; the germline J gene provides the rest. The V and J genes are TRBV4-1 and TRBJ2-7; 8 bases align to TRBD2. Per the germline V gene, CDR1 is MGHRA and CDR2 is YSYEKL. The CDR3 contains 15 residues. V shed 6 bases, J shed 0 bases, and the junction held 7 bases outside the gene matches. The CDR3: CASSRIAGSSYEQYF. The covered CDR3 bases are TGCGCCAGCAGTCGAATAGCGGGAAGCTCCTACGAG.

Turning to this clone: The read terminates 3 residues before the CDR3 end, so the remaining end is supplied by the germline J gene. The chain links TRBV10-1 to TRBJ2-1; 10 nucleotides line up with TRBD2. Germline V gene data show CDR1 as WNHNN and CDR2 as SYGVQD (reference sequence). V shed 3 bases and J 4 bases; nucleotides not matched to a gene: 6. The CDR3 runs to 16 residues. CDR3 in amino acids: CASSDPSGSSYNEQFF. The covered CDR3 bases are TGCGCCAGCAGTGATCCTAGCGGGAGCTCATACAATGAG.

The sequenced part of the CDR3 DNA is TGCAGTGCTAGTCTAGTACCCGTAGTGCGATACAATGAG. Protein: CSASLVPVVRYNE. The whole CDR3 reads CSASLVPVVRYNEQFF. The V gene is TRBV20-1, the J gene TRBJ2-1; no definite D call. The read ends 3 residues shy of where the CDR3 ends; the end is completed using the germline J gene. This CDR3 contains 16 residues. Germline V gives CDR1 DFQATT, CDR2 SNEGSKA (reference sequence). V lost 3 bases and J lost 4, with 19 bases in between.

About this clone itself: The CDR3 end is not reached by the read, which stops 3 residues before it; the germline J gene fills it in. The V call is TRBV20-1, the J call TRBJ2-7, with D possibly TRBD1 on 5 matching bases. The ends were cut back, 2 bases at V and 1 base at J, with 12 bases in the middle. Germline-derived CDR1 and CDR2 are DFQATT and SNEGSKA (reference sequence). The CDR3 is 14 amino acids. The part of the CDR3 DNA that was read is TGCAGTGCTAGAACCGACAGATCATCCTACGAG. Encoded protein: CSARTDRSSYE. Given in full, the CDR3 is CSARTDRSSYEQYF.

With regard to this clone: Read data end 3 residues before the CDR3 end; the end is taken from the germline J gene. This chain connects TRBV29-1 to TRBJ1-1, with TRBD1 as a possible D gene (5 bases). There are 11 residues in the CDR3. The V end lost 3 bases, the J end lost 5 bases, and 7 bases lay between the germline ends. Per germline, CDR1 SQVTM and CDR2 ANQGSEA. The CDR3 region is CSVEGGTEAFF. CDR3 DNA (partial): TGCAGCGTTGAGGGGGGGACTGAA. Supplemented by reference TRBV29-1 and TRBJ1-1, the full variable domain reads SAVISQKPSRDICQRGTSLTIQCQVDSQVTMMFWYRQQPGQSLTLIATANQGSEATYESGFVIDKFPISRPNLTFSTLTVSNMSPEDSSIYLCSVEGGTEAFFGQGTRLTVV.

About this clone: The CDR3 goes on 3 residues after the read ends, and that part is filled in from the germline J gene. The rearrangement uses TRBV7-9 and TRBJ2-7; 9 bases map to TRBD2. J was trimmed by 3 bases and V by 5 bases; bases with no gene match: 5. From germline, CDR1 is SEHNR and CDR2 FQNEAQ (reference sequence). The length of the CDR3 is 14 residues. The CDR3 protein is CASSGTSQSYEQYF. Incomplete CDR3 DNA: TGTGCCAGCAGCGGGACTAGCCAAAGCTACGAG.

Points on this clone: The read ends 3 residues before the CDR3 terminus; that terminus is restored from the germline J gene. The chain has TRBV11-2 and TRBJ1-2; D unclear. The V gene lost 5 bases and the J gene lost 4 bases, with 14 bases spanning the gap. Germline values: CDR1 SGHAT, CDR2 FQNNGV. This CDR3 contains 14 residues. This chain's CDR3 is CASSGRYPSYGYTF. The CDR3 bases that were read are TGTGCCAGCAGCGGCAGGTACCCCAGCTATGGC.

Regarding this clone: The observed sequence ends 3 residues before the CDR3 terminus, with the missing tail filled in from the germline J gene. This sequence joins TRBV5-1 and TRBJ1-5; 8 nucleotides agree with TRBD1. This CDR3 has 17 residues. J lost 6 bases, V lost 0 bases, and 11 bases had no gene match. Germline V lookup: CDR1 SGHRS, CDR2 YFSETQ. CDR3 sequence reads: CASSLGGTGGVGQPQHF. The CDR3 DNA, read in part, is TGCGCCAGCAGCTTGGGTGGGACAGGAGGGGTGGGTCAGCCC. The whole variable domain, filled in from reference TRBV5-1 and TRBJ1-5, reads KAGVTQTPRYLIKTRGQQVTLSCSPISGHRSVSWYQQTPGQGLQFLFEYFSETQRNKGNFPGRFSGRQFSNSRSEMNVSTLELGDSALYLCASSLGGTGGVGQPQHFGDGTRLSIL.

A remark on this clone: The read ends 3 residues shy of where the CDR3 ends; the end is completed using the germline J gene. V is TRBV2 and J is TRBJ1-2; 7 bases align to TRBD1. This CDR3 comprises 14 residues. The ends lost 11 bases at V and 7 bases at J; junction bases unmatched: 16. Germline values: CDR1 SNHLY, CDR2 FYNNEI. CDR3 DNA, as far as it was read: TGTGCCGTAAAACAGGGGCAGGAGCTCGGTGGC. Protein sequence: CAVKQGQELGG. The entire CDR3 reads CAVKQGQELGGYTF.

Comments on this clone: Read data end 3 residues before the CDR3 end; the end is taken from the germline J gene. V usage is TRBV10-3 and J usage is TRBJ1-1; D call uncertain. CDR1 and CDR2 (germline): ENHRY, SYGVKD. The CDR3 extends over 16 amino acids. V was clipped by 4 bases and J by 0 bases, with 15 bases between them. CDR3 in amino acids: CAISGTEVTMNTEAFF. The sequenced CDR3 bases are TGTGCCATCAGTGGAACAGAGGTGACCATGAACACTGAA.

On this clone itself: Sequencing ends 3 residues short of the CDR3 end; the germline J gene provides the rest. The J gene is TRBJ1-1, the V gene TRBV2; no firm D call. CDR1 SNHLY and CDR2 FYNNEI come from the germline V gene. With 7 bases removed from V and 0 bases from J, the gap between germline ends came to 12 bases. The CDR3 has 14 amino acids. The CDR3 loop reads CASNPPGMNTEAFF. Partial CDR3 DNA: TGTGCCAGCAACCCCCCTGGCATGAACACTGAA.

In regard to this clone: The CDR3 end lies 3 residues beyond the end of the read and is filled in from the germline J gene. The chain combines TRBV19 with TRBJ1-2; TRBD1 is a possible D gene (6 bases). Germline V gene sequence: CDR1 LNHDA, CDR2 SQIVND (reference sequence). Trimming pared 7 bases from V and 3 bases from J, leaving 15 bases between. The CDR3 loop spans 14 amino acids. CDR3: CASTSGQPDYGYTF. CDR3 DNA (partial): TGTGCCAGTACTTCCGGACAGCCCGACTATGGC. Drawing the rest from reference TRBV19 and TRBJ1-2, the complete variable domain is DGGITQSPKYLFRKEGQNVTLSCEQNLNHDAMYWYRQDPGQGLRLIYYSQIVNDFQKGDIAEGYSVSREKKESFPLTVTSAQKNPTAFYLCASTSGQPDYGYTFGSGTRLTVV.

About this clone itself: With the read ending 3 residues before the CDR3 end, the germline J gene is used to fill in that end. V is TRBV30 and J is TRBJ1-2; 9 positions match TRBD1. Germline-derived CDR1 and CDR2 are GTSNPN and SVGIG (reference sequence). CDR3 size: 11 residues. Incomplete CDR3 DNA: TGTGCCTGGAGGACAGGGGGAGGC. Protein product: CAWRTGGG. The whole CDR3 protein reads CAWRTGGGYTF.

CDR3 protein: CASSPDRQDDNEKLFF. The sequenced part of the CDR3 DNA is TGTGCCAGCTCACCAGATAGACAGGACGATAATGAAAAA. The V call is TRBV18, the J call TRBJ1-4, with D tentatively TRBD1 (6 bases). The CDR3 goes on 3 residues after the read ends, and that part is filled in from the germline J gene. The CDR3 runs 16 residues. Germline CDR1 and CDR2: KGHSH and LQKENI. V lost 2 bases, J lost 4 bases, and 14 bases lay in between. The entire variable domain, with the rest obtained from reference TRBV18 and TRBJ1-4, is as follows: NAGVMQNPRHLVRRRGQEARLRCSPMKGHSHVYWYRQLPEEGLKFMVYLQKENIIDESGMPKERFSAEFPKEGPSILRIQQVVRGDSAAYFCASSPDRQDDNEKLFFGSGTQLSVL.

Comments on this clone: The read is 3 residues too short to cover the CDR3 end, so that end is filled in from the germline J gene. The V call is TRBV7-3, the J call TRBJ1-2, with 12 positions matching TRBD1. This CDR3 comprises 17 residues. CDR1 and CDR2 from the germline V gene are SGHTA and FQGTGA. This CDR3 reads CASSSSPGTGGAKGYTF. The CDR3 DNA, read in part, is TGTGCCAGCAGCTCAAGTCCCGGGACAGGGGGCGCCAAGGGC.

A note on this clone: Germline is not matched at one junction end, which may reflect a read error. The read finishes 3 residues shy of the CDR3 end, and the germline J gene is used to complete it. This rearrangement joins TRBV7-7 to TRBJ2-3, with 7 nucleotides matching TRBD1. Germline V gives CDR1 SSHAT, CDR2 FNYEAQ (reference sequence). The CDR3 length is 14 residues. The CDR3 sequence: CASSLDRVTDTQYF. Partial CDR3 DNA: TGTGCTAGCAGCTTAGACAGGGTCACAGATACG.

As for this clone: The sequenced fragment ends 3 residues before the CDR3 boundary, so the rest is inferred from the germline J gene. This chain joins TRBV6-4 and TRBJ2-4, with 11 bases matching TRBD2. Per germline, CDR1 MRHNA and CDR2 SNTAGT. V gave up 0 bases and J gave up 6 bases; unmatched junction bases: 4. The CDR3 has 16 residues. The covered CDR3 bases are TGTGCCAGCAGTGACTCTAGCGGGGGGGAGATAAACATT. Protein: CASSDSSGGEINI. The full CDR3 is CASSDSSGGEINIQYF.

Comment on this clone: Read sequence stops 3 residues before the CDR3 end, and the germline J gene provides the missing end. Other DNA sequences in the sample encode the same CDR3. The chain uses TRBV7-9 and TRBJ1-4, with D possibly being TRBD1 (5 bases). The CDR3 is made up of 14 amino acids. CDR1 is SEHNR and CDR2 is FQNEAQ in the germline V gene (reference sequence). Trimming took off 3 bases at V and 2 bases at J, with 7 bases between the two ends. CDR3 DNA (partial): TGTGCCAGCAGCTTCGGGGGGACTAATGAAAAA. This codes for CASSFGGTNEK. The whole CDR3 sequence is CASSFGGTNEKLFF.

As for this clone: The read ends 3 residues shy of where the CDR3 ends; the end is completed using the germline J gene. The V gene is TRBV5-1, the J gene TRBJ1-1, with no clear D. This CDR3 is built from 14 residues. V lost 2 bases and J lost 1, with 9 bases in between. Germline lookup yields CDR1 SGHRS and CDR2 YFSETQ. The CDR3 is CASSFLQANTEAFF. The CDR3 DNA, read in part, is TGCGCCAGCAGCTTCCTTCAGGCGAACACTGAA.

Comment on this clone: The read terminates 3 residues before the CDR3 end, so the remaining end is supplied by the germline J gene. The chain carries TRBV14 and TRBJ2-7; 15 nucleotides match TRBD2. Germline assignment: CDR1 SGHDN and CDR2 FVKESK. The V segment lost 4 bases and the J segment 5 bases; nucleotides outside the gene matches: 9. The CDR3 totals 17 residues. CDR3 bases read: TGTGCCAGCAGCCCGGGACTAGCGGGAGGTTTATGGGACGAG. This codes for CASSPGLAGGLWDE. The CDR3 as a whole reads CASSPGLAGGLWDEQYF.

As regards this clone: The read comes to an end 3 residues before the CDR3 does, leaving the germline J gene to fill in the end. The rearrangement joins TRBV13 to TRBJ2-2; a weak D match, TRBD1 (6 bases). CDR3 length: 12 amino acids. Germline V gene data show CDR1 as PRHDT and CDR2 as FYEKMQ (reference sequence). Trimming removed 4 bases at V and 9 bases at J, with 9 bases between. The part of the CDR3 DNA that was read is TGTGCCAGCAGCTCAACAGGGAGGGAG. This gives the protein CASSSTGRE. The complete CDR3 sequence is CASSSTGRELFF.

Regarding this clone: The read gets to within 3 residues of the CDR3 end, and the germline J gene fills in the rest. The chain uses TRBV5-6 and TRBJ1-5; possibly TRBD1 for D (6 bases). Per germline, CDR1 SGHDT and CDR2 YYEEEE. CDR3 length: 15 amino acids. V lost 4 bases to trimming and J lost 5 bases, with 16 bases between them. The CDR3 spells CASSPMDRTDQPQHF. CDR3 DNA (partial): TGTGCCAGCAGCCCCATGGACAGAACCGATCAGCCC. The full variable domain, completed using reference TRBV5-6 and TRBJ1-5, is DAGVTQSPTHLIKTRGQQVTLRCSPKSGHDTVSWYQQALGQGPQFIFQYYEEEERQRGNFPDRFSGHQFPNYSSELNVNALLLGDSALYLCASSPMDRTDQPQHFGDGTRLSIL.

To note about this clone: The read gets to within 3 residues of the CDR3 end, and the germline J gene fills in the rest. The V call is TRBV19, the J call TRBJ1-1; a weak D match, TRBD1 (5 bases). Germline values: CDR1 LNHDA, CDR2 SQIVND (reference sequence). The CDR3 runs 18 residues. The CDR3 loop reads CASSSSGTTSGRYDEAFF. The part of the CDR3 DNA that was read is TGTGCCAGTAGTTCAAGTGGGACGACTAGCGGGAGGTACGATGAG. The variable domain in full, completed from reference TRBV19 and TRBJ1-1, reads DGGITQSPKYLFRKEGQNVTLSCEQNLNHDAMYWYRQDPGQGLRLIYYSQIVNDFQKGDIAEGYSVSREKKESFPLTVTSAQKNPTAFYLCASSSSGTTSGRYDEAFFGQGTRLTVV.

With regard to this clone: The CDR3 goes on 3 residues after the read ends, and that part is filled in from the germline J gene. The chain has TRBV20-1 and TRBJ2-7, with D perhaps matching TRBD1 (5 bases). Trimming pared 5 bases from V and 6 bases from J, leaving 17 bases between. This CDR3 contains 13 residues. Germline V gene lookup returns CDR1 DFQATT and CDR2 SNEGSKA (reference sequence). The CDR3 spells CSAEDQGSGEQYF. CDR3 bases read: TGCAGTGCTGAGGATCAGGGCTCCGGCGAG.

CDR3 residues: CASSMTGGDGYTF. The part of the CDR3 DNA that was read is TGTGCCAGCAGTATGACGGGCGGGGACGGC. The rearrangement links TRBV7-2 to TRBJ1-2, with D perhaps TRBD1 (5 bases). Sequencing ends 3 residues short of the CDR3 end; the germline J gene provides the rest. CDR3 size: 13 residues. The germline V gene has CDR1 SGHTA and CDR2 FQGNSA.

For this clone: The read terminates 3 residues ahead of where the CDR3 ends, so the germline J gene completes it. The chain has TRBV28 and TRBJ1-4, with 8 bases that match TRBD1. Germline CDR1 MDHEN, CDR2 SYDVKM. CDR3 size: 15 residues. The V and J ends lost 2 bases and 8 bases, in that order; junction bases with no gene match: 7. The CDR3 loop reads CASSLKDREGEKLFF. The sequenced part of the CDR3 DNA is TGTGCCAGCAGTTTAAAGGACAGGGAAGGGGAAAAA.

With regard to this clone: The read terminates 3 residues before the CDR3 end, so the remaining end is supplied by the germline J gene. The gene calls are TRBV29-1 and TRBJ2-3; 8 bases fit TRBD2. The CDR3 consists of 13 residues. The germline CDR1 and CDR2 sequences are SQVTM and ANQGSEA. This CDR3 is CSVSELAETTQYF. The sequenced part of the CDR3 DNA is TGCAGCGTTTCCGAACTAGCGGAGACCACG.

This clone is identified as medium-sized from frequency. Germline and junction disagree at one end, which may indicate a read error. The read terminates 3 residues before the CDR3 end, so the remaining end is supplied by the germline J gene. The V and J genes are TRBV7-7 and TRBJ1-5, with 7 bases identical to TRBD1. This CDR3 region has 17 residues. Germline V gene data show CDR1 as SSHAT and CDR2 as FNYEAQ (reference sequence). The sequenced part of the CDR3 DNA is TGTGCTAGCAGCGACCCCCCCCGTGACAGGGTCAATCAGCCC. Residues: CASSDPPRDRVNQP. From start to end, the CDR3 is CASSDPPRDRVNQPQHF. Variable domain in full (rest from reference TRBV7-7 and TRBJ1-5): GAGVSQSPRYKVTKRGQDVTLRCDPISSHATLYWYQQALGQGPEFLTYFNYEAQPDKSGLPSDRFSAERPEGSISTLTIQRTEQRDSAMYRCASSDPPRDRVNQPQHFGDGTRLSIL.

Incomplete CDR3 DNA: TGTGCCAGCAGGGGGGGACAGAGCTACAATGAG. This translates into CASRGGQSYNE. The whole CDR3 is CASRGGQSYNEQFF. The J gene is TRBJ2-1, the V gene TRBV11-2, with D possibly TRBD1 on 7 matching bases. The read terminates 3 residues ahead of where the CDR3 ends, so the germline J gene completes it. The CDR3 sequence is 14 residues long. CDR1 and CDR2 from the germline V gene are SGHAT and FQNNGV. The V and J ends lost 6 bases and 3 bases respectively, with 12 bases between them. Full variable domain (rest looked up from reference TRBV11-2 and TRBJ2-1): EAGVAQSPRYKIIEKRQSVAFWCNPISGHATLYWYQQILGQGPKLLIQFQNNGVVDDSQLPKDRFSAERLKGVDSTLKIQPAKLEDSAVYLCASRGGQSYNEQFFGPGTRLTVL.